This T cell receptor beta chain was sequenced during a study of T cells after yellow fever vaccination. This clonotype was counted many times. V was trimmed by 4 bases and J by 4 bases, leaving 18 bases between them. CDR3 length: 16 amino acids. The germline V gene has CDR1 SEHNR and CDR2 FQNEAQ (reference sequence). TCRdb re-derived calls from the 5' RACE reads in MiXCR, one entry per CDR3 protein. The sample lists some 320,000 distinct CDR3 sequences; 3.5% to 5% were seen once. Source: PBMCs, taken 15 days after the yellow fever booster vaccination. The chain combines TRBV7-9 with TRBJ2-3; D is uncertain. The sequence was obtained from a man aged 18-30 years who received the YFV17D yellow fever vaccine. The CDR3 protein is CASSWSRGVDPDTQYF. The CDR3 DNA reads as TGTGCCAGCAGCTGGTCCCGTGGCGTCGACCCAGATACGCAGTATTTT.